This T cell receptor beta chain is drawn from a study of T cells in Graves' hyperthyroidism and ophthalmopathy. Diagnoses rested on clinical symptoms, serum thyroxine and TRAb, thyroid ultrasound and orbital computed tomography. RNA transcripts gave rise to amplified TCR beta CDR3 regions. Primed by the HTBI set, a first-round RT-PCR was run on the TCR CDR3. MiXCR, run by TCRdb on the multiplex PCR reads, gives a single entry per CDR3 protein. The sample includes 500,000 to 700,000 distinct CDR3 sequences, around 17% of them seen just once. This clonotype was counted at least ten times. This TCR was recovered from a woman aged 18-29 years with Graves' hyperthyroidism. Sequenced: blood.

The CDR3 DNA reads as TGTGCCAGCATTTTGCGGGGGAAGGATACGCAGTATTTT. It specifies CASILRGKDTQYF. The rearrangement joins TRBV6-1 to TRBJ2-3; 7 nucleotides line up with TRBD2. Germline CDR1 is MNHNS and CDR2 is SASEGT. The CDR3 has 13 residues. Trimming took 7 bases from V and 6 from J; bases not matched to a gene: 7.